The following is a T cell receptor beta chain sequence with its context. Libraries were prepared by immunoSEQ multiplex PCR; TCRdb keeps only in-frame clonotypes and omits some of them. The sample holds tens of thousands of clones, roughly 71% seen once. These data belong to a study of radiotherapy plus CTLA-4 blockade in lung cancer. The sequence came from a human donor with non-small cell lung cancer whose response to radiotherapy plus ipilimumab could not be evaluated. Specimen: peripheral blood, collected from a patient treated with radiotherapy plus ipilimumab.

Here the CDR3 reads CASSSGTGKETQYF. The CDR3 nucleotides are TGTGCCAGCTCATCCGGGACAGGGAAAGAGACCCAGTACTTC. This chain joins TRBV18 and TRBJ2-5; 9 nucleotides agree with TRBD1. V lost 5 bases and J lost 3; bases outside the gene matches: 4. The CDR3 is made up of 14 amino acids. Germline CDR1 is KGHSH and CDR2 is LQKENI.